Listed below are T cell receptor beta chains from one sample, sequenced in a study of human T cells and chemical hapten exposure. One entry per CDR3 protein, called by TCRdb with MiXCR from the RACE reads. The sample shows roughly 120,000 distinct CDR3 sequences, approximately 8.8% of them seen only once. This specimen was whole blood, taken in connection with sensitization to the hapten diphenylcyclopropenone (DPC). The receptors were sampled from a woman aged 40 to 49 with alopecia areata. Some clones in this sample may be carry-over from other donors' samples. CDR3s include the opening cysteine and the closing phenylalanine or tryptophan. A D gene is named only where the DNA matches it firmly. Only part of the rows carry a size: once, few, many, or a class if the clone is expanded.

CDR3aa	CDR3nt	d_gene	v_gene	j_gene	abundance
CASSNRGRSNQPQHF	TGTGCCAGCAGCAACAGGGGCAGGAGCAATCAGCCCCAGCATTTT	.	TRBV21-1	TRBJ1-5	many
CASSYRNVETGELFF	TGTGCCAGCAGTTACCGTAACGTGGAAACCGGGGAGCTGTTTTTT	.	TRBV6-5	TRBJ2-2	.
CALNLIAISYNEQFF	TGTGCCTTGAACTTGATAGCGATCTCCTACAATGAGCAGTTCTTC	.	TRBV30	TRBJ2-1	many
CASSERGLISGNTIYF	TGTGCCAGCAGTGAGAGGGGACTCATCTCTGGAAACACCATATATTTT	.	TRBV2	TRBJ1-3	.
CASSQVLVRNTEAFF	TGCGCCAGCAGCCAAGTATTGGTAAGGAACACTGAAGCTTTCTTT	.	TRBV4-1	TRBJ1-1	.
CASSGLGQGNTEAFF	TGTGCCAGCAGTGGTCTTGGGCAAGGGAACACTGAAGCTTTCTTT	.	TRBV2	TRBJ1-1	many
CASSLSTGNYGYTF	TGTGCCAGCAGCTTAAGTACAGGGAACTATGGCTACACCTTC	.	TRBV11-2	TRBJ1-2	.
CASSFSVNEQYF	TGTGCCAGCAGTTTCAGCGTGAACGAGCAGTACTTC	.	TRBV12-3/TRBV12-4	TRBJ2-7	.
CASTAWGNTIYF	TGTGCCAGCACCGCATGGGGAAACACCATATATTTT	.	TRBV6-2/TRBV6-3	TRBJ1-3	few
CASSLAGGRGDTQYF	TGCGCCAGCAGCTTGGCCGGCGGGAGAGGAGATACGCAGTATTTT	TRBD2	TRBV5-1	TRBJ2-3	many
CASSYQGPGDGYTF	TGTGCCAGCAGTTACCAAGGCCCAGGGGATGGCTACACCTTC	.	TRBV6-5	TRBJ1-2	few
CASSPGTELFF	TGTGCCAGCAGCCCCGGGACAGAACTGTTTTTT	TRBD1	TRBV7-2	TRBJ1-4	few
CASSSRGGLRNEQFF	TGTGCCAGCAGCTCCCGGGGGGGCCTGAGGAATGAGCAGTTCTTC	TRBD2	TRBV5-6	TRBJ2-1	few
CASSFSRGSSYEQYF	TGCGCCAGCAGCTTCTCCCGAGGGAGCTCCTACGAGCAGTACTTC	.	TRBV5-1	TRBJ2-7	few
CASSPRAPGDTEAFF	TGTGCCAGCTCACCACGGGCGCCCGGTGACACTGAAGCTTTCTTT	.	TRBV18	TRBJ1-1	few
CASSLDSIGFF	TGTGCCAGCAGCCTGGACAGCATCGGTTTCTTT	.	TRBV7-2	TRBJ1-1	few
CASSFQGIEAFF	TGTGCCAGCAGTTTCCAGGGTATTGAAGCTTTCTTT	.	TRBV12-3/TRBV12-4	TRBJ1-1	many
CATGTGTSNQPQHF	TGTGCCACGGGAACAGGAACTAGCAATCAGCCCCAGCATTTT	.	TRBV19	TRBJ1-5	many
CASSITDGSRAEAFF	TGCGCCAGCAGCATAACGGACGGCTCACGGGCTGAAGCTTTCTTT	.	TRBV5-1	TRBJ1-1	many
CASSQDLVGELGNTIYF	TGTGCCAGCAGCCAAGATCTTGTTGGGGAGCTCGGAAACACCATATATTTT	.	TRBV4-2	TRBJ1-3	many
CASSPRLQMYEQYF	TGTGCCAGCAGTCCCCGCCTCCAGATGTACGAGCAGTACTTC	.	TRBV28	TRBJ2-7	many
CASISGQGGHSPLHF	TGTGCCAGCATTTCGGGACAGGGGGGTCATTCACCCCTCCACTTT	TRBD1	TRBV28	TRBJ1-6	many
CASSDRGDEQYF	TGTGCCAGTAGTGACAGGGGGGACGAGCAGTACTTC	TRBD1	TRBV19	TRBJ2-7	many
CASSPQRTPSTDTQYF	TGTGCCAGCAGCCCGCAAAGGACCCCAAGCACAGATACGCAGTATTTT	.	TRBV7-6	TRBJ2-3	few
CASSFGAGSFF	.	.	TRBV12-3/TRBV12-4	TRBJ1-1	many
CASGPGGSPQETQYF	TGTGCCAGCGGACCGGGGGGCTCCCCCCAAGAGACCCAGTACTTC	.	TRBV7-3	TRBJ2-5	.
CASSQDRAGLRTEAFF	TGCGCCAGCAGCCAAGATAGGGCAGGCCTAAGGACTGAAGCTTTCTTT	.	TRBV4-3	TRBJ1-1	many
CASSSSDRVGNTIYF	TGTGCCAGCAGTTCATCCGACAGGGTTGGAAACACCATATATTTT	TRBD1	TRBV28	TRBJ1-3	.
CARHRGRCEQYF	TGCGCCAGACACAGGGGCCGGTGCGAGCAGTACTTC	TRBD1	TRBV4-1	TRBJ2-7	few
CASRKQGPEAFF	TGTGCCAGCAGGAAACAGGGACCTGAAGCTTTCTTT	.	TRBV7-2	TRBJ1-1	many
CASRLTVENLSEQFF	TGTGCAAGTCGCTTAACGGTCGAGAATTTGAGTGAGCAGTTCTTC	.	TRBV12-2	TRBJ2-1	few
CASSEGRNRETQYF	TGTGCCAGCAGTGAAGGGCGGAACCGAGAGACCCAGTACTTC	.	TRBV2	TRBJ2-5	few
CASSLFQTNTEAFF	TGTGCCAGCAGCTTATTTCAAACTAACACTGAAGCTTTCTTT	.	TRBV7-9	TRBJ1-1	many
CASSTRGQGYTF	TGTGCCAGCAGTACCAGGGGGCAAGGCTACACCTTC	TRBD1	TRBV27	TRBJ1-2	.
CASSLGLAGDTQYF	TGTGCCAGCAGCTTAGGGCTAGCGGGGGATACGCAGTATTTT	TRBD2	TRBV7-2	TRBJ2-3	.
CASSSRLAGGTDTQYF	TGTGCCAGCAGCTCCCGACTAGCGGGGGGCACAGATACGCAGTATTTT	TRBD2	TRBV7-8	TRBJ2-3	many
CASSDPHRTGSYEQYF	TGTGCCAGTAGTGATCCCCACCGGACAGGCTCCTACGAGCAGTACTTC	TRBD1	TRBV19	TRBJ2-7	many
CASSDSSGGRETQYF	TGTGCCAGCAGTGACTCAAGCGGGGGACGGGAGACCCAGTACTTC	TRBD2	TRBV6-4	TRBJ2-5	many
CASSFTVAGERGDTQYF	TGTGCCAGCAGCTTTACCGTAGCGGGGGAAAGGGGAGATACGCAGTATTTT	TRBD2	TRBV7-6	TRBJ2-3	few
CATSDSQRGTEAFF	TGTGCCACCAGTGATTCTCAAAGGGGCACTGAAGCTTTCTTT	.	TRBV24-1	TRBJ1-1	many
CASSYGGPASNQPQHF	TGTGCCAGCAGTTACGGCGGCCCAGCGAGCAATCAGCCCCAGCATTTT	.	TRBV6-5	TRBJ1-5	.
CASSFGQGSYGELFF	TGTGCCAGCAGCTTCGGACAGGGAAGTTACGGGGAGCTGTTTTTT	TRBD1	TRBV7-2	TRBJ2-2	many
CASSLIAGSLNEQFF	TGTGCCAGCAGCCTCATAGCGGGGAGTCTCAATGAGCAGTTCTTC	TRBD2	TRBV7-6	TRBJ2-1	.